The clone carrying this T cell receptor (beta chain) has only a few counts. Its antigen is not known. This record comes from a study of response to subunit inactivated influenza vaccine. Each CDR3 protein gets one entry after TCRdb re-called the RT-PCR reads with MiXCR. The repertoire holds 500,000 or so distinct CDR3 sequences, with about 17% as singletons. Overall study results and limits: With each seasonal influenza vaccination, the authors suggested, few new T cells are recruited.

The V gene lost 5 bases and the J gene lost 6 bases, with 18 bases spanning the gap. Germline CDR1 SEHNR, CDR2 FQNEAQ (reference sequence). This CDR3 is 15 amino acids long. The sample here was CD4+ T cells sorted from PBMCs, taken 23 months after vaccination. V gene TRBV7-9 combines with J gene TRBJ2-3; perhaps TRBD2 as D (6 bases). The origin of this receptor is a man aged 45-69 years who received an inactivated influenza vaccine. Here the CDR3 DNA reads TGTGCCAGCAGCCCCCGGGAGCTACTGCAGGATACGCAGTATTTT. Protein sequence: CASSPRELLQDTQYF.